Following are 7 T cell receptor beta chains from one sample sequenced in a study of shared clonotypes between healthy human individuals (dated by TCRdb to about 2020). For the CD8 naive samples, CD45RO-negative cells were positively selected for CCR7, yielding a CD45RA+CCR7+ population from which TemRA cells were excluded. Preparation of the library involved the immunoSEQ multiplex PCR assay. TCRdb obtained this table from immuneACCESS and retained in-frame rearrangements with V and J assigned. These tables miss some clones; where compared with another copy, unresolved V genes account for less than half of the shortfall, and the remainder is unexplained. The sample yields approximately 2,200,000 clones; just over 90% were counted once. About 1.5% of the sample goes to the ten largest clones. The source material was naive CD8+ T cells from PBMCs. In light of the paper, this sample's cell subset or site label describes: CD45RA+CCR7+. These receptors were taken from a man between 18 and 29 years old in good health. Some clones in this sample may be carry-over from other donors' samples.

The J gene is TRBJ2-5, the V gene TRBV9, with 8 bases aligning to TRBD2. Trimming removed 3 bases from V and 5 bases from J; junction bases left unmatched: 9. From germline, CDR1 is SGDLS and CDR2 YYNGEE. CDR3 length: 15 amino acids. The CDR3 loop is CASSATGGFPETQYF. DNA for the CDR3: TGTGCCAGCAGCGCAACGGGAGGGTTTCCCGAGACCCAGTACTTC. Looking up the rest from reference TRBV9 and TRBJ2-5 gives the full variable domain: DSGVTQTPKHLITATGQRVTLRCSPRSGDLSVYWYQQSLDQGLQFLIQYYNGEERAKGNILERFSAQQFPDLHSELNLSSLELGDSALYFCASSATGGFPETQYFGPGTRLLVL.

The chain links TRBV7-6 to TRBJ1-3; D may be TRBD1 (5 bases). The CDR3 sequence is 13 residues long. The germline V gene has CDR1 SGHVS and CDR2 FNYEAQ. The V end lost 3 bases, the J end lost 7 bases, and 10 bases lay between the germline ends. The CDR3 sequence is CASSFRRGNTIYF. The CDR3 bases are TGTGCCAGCAGCTTTCGGCGGGGGAACACCATATATTTT.

The rearrangement uses TRBV9 and TRBJ2-1; the D call may be TRBD1 or TRBD2 (5 bases each). V lost 1 base and J 5 bases, leaving 25 bases between the germline ends. Per the germline V gene, CDR1 is SGDLS and CDR2 is YYNGEE. This CDR3 contains 19 residues. DNA for the CDR3: TGTGCCAGCAGCGTAAGAGGGGTAAGGACCGGGACGCTGAACAATGAGCAGTTCTTC. As protein: CASSVRGVRTGTLNNEQFF.

This rearrangement joins TRBV15 to TRBJ2-1; perhaps D is TRBD1 or TRBD2 (6 bases each). Germline lookup yields CDR1 LNHNV and CDR2 YYDKDF (reference sequence). The CDR3 covers 15 residues. The V end lost 6 bases, the J end lost 4 bases, and 16 bases lay between the germline ends. The CDR3 here is CATRGGRGPYNEQFF. The CDR3 nucleotides are TGTGCCACCAGGGGAGGTCGGGGGCCTTACAATGAGCAGTTCTTC.

V and J are TRBV10-3 and TRBJ1-2; D gene ambiguous. Between the trimmed V and J ends, which lost 2 bases and 4 bases, there was a span of 5 bases. This CDR3 spans 12 amino acids. From germline, CDR1 is ENHRY and CDR2 SYGVKD. CDR3 nucleotide sequence: TGTGCCATCAGTGAGACAGCCTATGGCTACACCTTC. Translated: CAISETAYGYTF.

The chain couples TRBV10-3 to TRBJ1-1; 8 nucleotides line up with TRBD1. The CDR3 consists of 12 residues. The V gene end was trimmed by 10 bases and the J gene end by 4 bases; junction bases not matched to a gene: 5. Germline V gene lookup returns CDR1 ENHRY and CDR2 SYGVKD. CDR3 nucleotides: TGTGCCAGCAAACAGGGGGGCACTGAAGCTTTCTTT. This gives the protein CASKQGGTEAFF.

V usage is TRBV5-6 and J usage is TRBJ2-1; D possibly matches TRBD1 or TRBD2 (5 bases each). V gave up 1 base and J gave up 5 bases, with 13 bases separating them. Looked up from germline, CDR1 is SGHDT and CDR2 is YYEEEE. The CDR3 sequence is 15 residues long. The chain's CDR3 is CASSLSGTINNEQFF. The CDR3, as DNA: TGTGCCAGCAGCTTGTCCGGGACCATCAACAATGAGCAGTTCTTC.